The rows below give T cell receptor beta chains drawn from one sample of a study of CD8 T cells in Susac syndrome. TCRdb reprocessed the immunoSEQ multiplex PCR reads with MiXCR, giving one entry per CDR3 protein. There are about 130,000 distinct CDR3 sequences in the sample; 94% occur only once, and roughly 0.13% lies in the top ten. Source material: CD4+ T cells from PBMCs. The receptors shown here come from a human donor with multiple sclerosis. The conserved cysteine and the conserved F or W are not part of the CDR3 here.

V	J	CDR3
TRBV29-1	TRBJ2-7	SVSGDYEQY
TRBV30	TRBJ1-5	AWSHREGQPQH
TRBV3-1	TRBJ2-1	ASSQDLVSGSYNEQF
TRBV29-1	TRBJ2-1	SGVAGGYNEQF
TRBV11-2	TRBJ1-2	ASSYDPDGSVNYGYT
TRBV9	TRBJ2-7	ASSVEYREGEQY
TRBV6-5	TRBJ1-2	ASSRSGTGGTYT
TRBV27	TRBJ1-2	ASSSYSAWGDGYT
TRBV3-1	TRBJ1-5	ASSREGLSNQPQH
TRBV20-1	TRBJ2-6	SARDRSPADLT
TRBV7-9	TRBJ2-7	ASSLNGLTY
TRBV14	TRBJ1-2	ASSHLWGGQSLSYGYT
TRBV9	TRBJ1-1	ASSVGYNTEAF
TRBV7-9	TRBJ1-2	ASSLGGTGGSYT
TRBV18	TRBJ1-2	ASSPPFQGAYGYT
TRBV19	TRBJ2-5	ASSMSSVSGETQY
TRBV5-4	TRBJ2-7	ASSSMGQVHYEQY
TRBV7-9	TRBJ2-1	ASSTFGAAGGVL
TRBV18	TRBJ1-2	ASSPLDLNYGYT
TRBV4-3	TRBJ1-2	ASSQELGPYGYT
TRBV12-3/TRBV12-4	TRBJ2-3	ASSSYSTDTQY
TRBV4-1	TRBJ1-3	ASSHPDGNTIY
TRBV12-3/TRBV12-4	TRBJ1-5	ASSHSTGGEAQPQH
TRBV29-1	TRBJ2-1	SVARSNNEQF
TRBV5-1	TRBJ1-4	ASSRTGQTTNEKLF
TRBV5-1	TRBJ2-3	ASSSPSGGDTQY
TRBV6-1	TRBJ2-1	ASRDLTASEQF
TRBV3-1	TRBJ1-1	ASSQDPQLNTEAF
TRBV7-9	TRBJ2-7	ASSTGTSGIRSSYEQY
TRBV3-1	TRBJ1-6	ASRPFQDSYNSPLH
TRBV6-5	TRBJ2-6	ASSRQGIGANVLT
TRBV3-1	TRBJ2-7	ASSQERFSYEQY
TRBV5-1	TRBJ2-4	ASSWGDREFGGNIQY
TRBV20-1	TRBJ2-2	SARPQDRGPTGELF
TRBV5-1	TRBJ1-5	ASSPTGNNQPQH
TRBV18	TRBJ1-5	ASSLTTGEIGNQPQH
TRBV3-1	TRBJ2-4	ASSQVRGGLAKNIQY
TRBV9	TRBJ2-1	ASSVGTTKQF
TRBV25-1	TRBJ1-1	ASSERYNTEAF
TRBV2	TRBJ1-5	ASSERGGRQPQH
TRBV6-6	TRBJ1-5	ASSSLRDFKEH
TRBV4-2	TRBJ2-6	ASSQVGASGANVLT
TRBV20-1	TRBJ1-2	SARAFRVDYGYT